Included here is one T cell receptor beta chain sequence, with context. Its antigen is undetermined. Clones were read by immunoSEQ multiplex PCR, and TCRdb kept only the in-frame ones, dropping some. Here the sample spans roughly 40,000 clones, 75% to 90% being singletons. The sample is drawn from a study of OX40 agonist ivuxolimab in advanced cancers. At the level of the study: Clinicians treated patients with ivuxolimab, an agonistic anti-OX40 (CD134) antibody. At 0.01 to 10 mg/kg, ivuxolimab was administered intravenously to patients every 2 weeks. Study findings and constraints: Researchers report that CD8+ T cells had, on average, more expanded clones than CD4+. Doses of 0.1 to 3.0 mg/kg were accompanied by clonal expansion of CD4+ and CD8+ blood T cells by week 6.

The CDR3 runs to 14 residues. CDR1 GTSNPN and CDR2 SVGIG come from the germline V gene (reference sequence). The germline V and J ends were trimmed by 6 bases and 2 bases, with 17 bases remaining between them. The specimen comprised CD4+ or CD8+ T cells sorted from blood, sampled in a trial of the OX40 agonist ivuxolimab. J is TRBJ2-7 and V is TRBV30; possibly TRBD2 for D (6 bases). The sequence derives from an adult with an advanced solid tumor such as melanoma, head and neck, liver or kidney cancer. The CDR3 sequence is CACLRDFSTYEQYF. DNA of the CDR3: TGTGCCTGTCTGAGGGACTTCTCAACCTACGAGCAGTACTTC.